This TCR beta chain was found in a study of cytomegalovirus exposure and HLA in healthy donors. General observations from the study: Later, an analysis showed that TCR beta chains associated with HLA were more clonally expanded than others that were equally common.

On this clone itself: Its target is not known.

Primers included in the PCR were 60 Vbeta and 13 Jbeta primers. The protocol was immunoSEQ multiplex PCR, while the TCRdb copy is restricted to in-frame clones and leaves out a portion. The sample records approximately 100,000 clones, around 74% being singletons. The CDR3 has 15 amino acids. Unmatched junction bases numbered 5, after V lost 7 bases and J lost 0 bases. The germline V gene has CDR1 GTSNPN and CDR2 SVGIG (reference sequence). This clonotype was sampled from a male donor in good health and CMV-seropositive. The J gene is TRBJ1-6, the V gene TRBV30, with TRBD1 identical over 8 bases. The sequenced material came from PBMCs. As DNA, the CDR3 is TGTGCCTCTGGGACAGGTAGCTCCTATAATTCACCCCTCCACTTT. Its protein product is CASGTGSSYNSPLHF. The entire variable domain, with the rest obtained from reference TRBV30 and TRBJ1-6, is as follows: SQTIHQWPATLVQPVGSPLSLECTVEGTSNPNLYWYRQAAGRGLQLLFYSVGIGQISSEVPQNLSASRPQDRQFILSSKKLLLSDSGFYLCASGTGSSYNSPLHFGNGTRLTVT.